The clone carrying this T cell receptor beta chain was seen more than once but under ten times. Its antigen is not identified. A second PCR, run for about 7 to 11 cycles, used a sample-barcoded 5' primer plus a J-beta primer mix. TCRdb ran MiXCR on the 5' RACE reads and lists one entry per CDR3 protein. The table shows about 510,000 distinct CDR3 sequences, with 25% to 35% occurring only once. Every donor contributed about 10 milliliters of peripheral blood by blood draw. This specimen comes from a study of blood T cells in healthy people across ages. Broader study findings: PBMC samples, being unsorted, prevented any conclusive comparison of naive and antigen-experienced cells.

The CDR3 is made up of 13 amino acids. The germline V gene has CDR1 MNHEY and CDR2 SVGEGT. V was cut by 1 base and J by 8 bases, with 9 bases left in between. These sequences were also reported in another study, on T cells of mothers and their children. From that report: Once extracted, all RNA went into cDNA synthesis at about 1.5 ug per 15 ul.

This rearrangement joins TRBV6-2 or TRBV6-3 to TRBJ2-4; D is ambiguous. This receptor was taken from a boy aged 2-15 years in good health. Sample: blood. The CDR3: CASSYYERDIQYF. The DNA for the CDR3 is TGTGCCAGCAGTTACTACGAGAGAGACATTCAGTACTTC.